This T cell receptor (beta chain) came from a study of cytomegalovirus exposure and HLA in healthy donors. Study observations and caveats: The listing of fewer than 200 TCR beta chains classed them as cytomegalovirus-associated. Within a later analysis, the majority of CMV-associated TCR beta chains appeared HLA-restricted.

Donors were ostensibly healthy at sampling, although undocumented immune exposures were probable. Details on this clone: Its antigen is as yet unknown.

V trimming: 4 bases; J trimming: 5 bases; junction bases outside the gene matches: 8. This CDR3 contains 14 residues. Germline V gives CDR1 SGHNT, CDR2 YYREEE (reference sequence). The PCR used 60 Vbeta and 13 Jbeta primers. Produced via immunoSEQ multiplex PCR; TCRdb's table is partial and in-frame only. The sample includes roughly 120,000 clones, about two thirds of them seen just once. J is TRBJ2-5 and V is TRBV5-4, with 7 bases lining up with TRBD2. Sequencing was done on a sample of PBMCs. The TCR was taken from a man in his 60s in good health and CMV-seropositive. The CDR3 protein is CASSPLAVQETQYF. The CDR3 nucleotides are TGTGCCAGCAGCCCCCTAGCGGTCCAGGAGACCCAGTACTTC. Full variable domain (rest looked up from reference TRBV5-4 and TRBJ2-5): ETGVTQSPTHLIKTRGQQVTLRCSSQSGHNTVSWYQQALGQGPQFIFQYYREEENGRGNFPPRFSGLQFPNYSSELNVNALELDDSALYLCASSPLAVQETQYFGPGTRLLVL.